This paragraph reports one T cell receptor beta chain. Per the germline V gene, CDR1 is KGHSH and CDR2 is LQKENI. Trimming pared 4 bases from V and 4 bases from J, leaving 13 bases between. CDR3 size: 14 residues. The sample belongs to a study of blood T cell repertoires in COVID-19. Across the whole study: Whether acute or convalescent, the COVID-19 samples came from the United States, Italy and Spain. T cells, B-cell-depleted T cells, or PBMCs supplied cDNA or gDNA.

The participants were between about 18 and 90 years old and came from under 25 US areas. The protocol was immunoSEQ multiplex PCR, while the TCRdb copy is restricted to in-frame clones and leaves out a portion. In the table there are 150,000 to 200,000 clones, 76% of which are singletons. The origin of this receptor is a woman in her fifties or sixties with acute COVID-19. Sequencing input: PBMCs or T cells enriched from blood (not recorded which). This chain links TRBV18 with TRBJ1-2; D is unclear. The CDR3 DNA reads TGTGCCAGCTCACAGGAGCGGGTGGGCTATGGCTACACCTTC. Its protein product is CASSQERVGYGYTF.